This T cell receptor (beta chain) was sequenced in a study of beta chain features in type 1 diabetes. Study at large: Summed over all samples, the examined sorted cells came to 85 million to 140 million. General study points: TCRB CDR3 length was moderately but significantly reduced in all four CD4+ subsets of Type 1 diabetes patients.

Since all of the isolated RNA was reverse transcribed, expressed TCRB transcripts were what got sequenced. This table comes from immunoSEQ multiplex PCR, and its TCRdb copy is limited to in-frame clones, with some not included. There are hundreds of thousands of clones in the sample; around 15% occur only once, and less than 0.025% lies in the top ten. A note on this clone: Antigen unknown.

Germline CDR1 MNHNS, CDR2 SASEGT. The CDR3 contains 15 residues. V was clipped by 3 bases and J by 5 bases; unmatched bases: 7. The gene calls are TRBV6-1 and TRBJ1-1; the match to TRBD1 covers 9 bases. The clonotype originates from a man aged 18-30 years with type 1 diabetes. The sequenced material came from naive CD4+ T cells from blood. The chain's CDR3 is CASSDGGTGRTEAFF. In nucleotides, the CDR3 is TGTGCCAGCAGTGACGGGGGGACAGGGAGGACTGAAGCTTTCTTT.